What follows are 20 T cell receptor beta chains derived from one specimen sequenced in a study of beta chain features in type 1 diabetes. The authors reverse transcribed all of the isolated RNA, so sequencing captured expressed TCRB transcripts. Sequencing was performed with immunoSEQ multiplex PCR; in TCRdb, only in-frame clones are kept and a portion is missing. Here the sample spans 500,000 to 850,000 clones, around 15% being singletons. Findings and limits, study-wide: Shorter TCRB CDR3s, moderately but significantly so, were found in Type 1 diabetes patients in all four CD4+ subsets.

What these receptors recognize is not known. What was sequenced was naive CD4+ T cells from blood. The origin of the receptors is a man younger than 35 with type 1 diabetes.

The genes are TRBV19 and TRBJ1-5, with D unclear. Germline values: CDR1 LNHDA, CDR2 SQIVND (reference sequence). The V gene lost 5 bases and the J gene lost 4 bases, with 3 bases spanning the gap. The CDR3 is made up of 11 amino acids. The CDR3, as DNA: TGTGCCAGTAGTTCGAATCAGCCCCAGCATTTT. Its protein is CASSSNQPQHF.

The chain recombines TRBV29-1 with TRBJ2-5; 10 nucleotides line up with TRBD2. This CDR3 region has 12 residues. J was trimmed by 8 bases and V by 6 bases; bases with no gene match: 6. CDR1 is SQVTM, CDR2 ANQGSEA, per germline. DNA for the CDR3: TGCAGCGTCACTAGCGGGGTCGATACCCAGTACTTC. Its translation is CSVTSGVDTQYF. The variable domain in full, with the rest retrieved from reference TRBV29-1 and TRBJ2-5, is SAVISQKPSRDICQRGTSLTIQCQVDSQVTMMFWYRQQPGQSLTLIATANQGSEATYESGFVIDKFPISRPNLTFSTLTVSNMSPEDSSIYLCSVTSGVDTQYFGPGTRLLVL.

The chain carries TRBV6-5 and TRBJ1-1; 8 bases fit TRBD1. CDR1 MNHEY and CDR2 SVGAGI come from the germline V gene. Trimming cost V 5 bases and J 2 bases; bases outside gene matches: 7. CDR3 size: 15 residues. CDR3 sequence (DNA): TGTGCCAGCAGTACGTTCGACAGGGGTAACACTGAAGCTTTCTTT. The encoded protein is CASSTFDRGNTEAFF.

This clone was seen a few times. The chain uses TRBV5-1 and TRBJ2-7, with 12 bases lining up with TRBD1. The V and J ends lost 5 bases and 5 bases, in that order; junction bases with no gene match: 5. Germline lookup yields CDR1 SGHRS and CDR2 YFSETQ. The CDR3 has 14 residues. Here the CDR3 reads CASRPGTGGHEQYF. For the CDR3, the DNA is TGCGCCAGCAGACCTGGGACAGGGGGCCACGAGCAGTACTTC.

Only one count was recorded for this clone. The chain employs TRBV30 and TRBJ1-5; D is perhaps TRBD1 (6 bases). The CDR3 totals 15 residues. CDR1 is GTSNPN and CDR2 is SVGIG in the germline V gene (reference sequence). V shed 3 bases and J shed 2 bases, with 14 bases lying between them. The CDR3, as DNA: TGTGCCTGGAGAAGCCCTGGGGGCGGCAATCAGCCCCAGCATTTT. Its protein is CAWRSPGGGNQPQHF.

In this sample, this clone turned up a few times. This chain joins TRBV30 and TRBJ1-5; D gene unclear. This CDR3 spans 13 amino acids. V was shortened by 2 bases and J by 5 bases, with 10 bases between the two germline ends. From germline, CDR1 is GTSNPN and CDR2 SVGIG (reference sequence). This CDR3 is CAWSFTRDQPQHF. CDR3 DNA sequence: TGTGCCTGGAGTTTCACAAGGGATCAGCCCCAGCATTTT.

As to this clone: Within the sample, other DNA sequences also encode this same CDR3. V is TRBV4-2 and J is TRBJ1-5; D is possibly TRBD1 (6 bases). Germline assignment: CDR1 LGHNA and CDR2 YNFKEQ. This CDR3 comprises 13 residues. Trimming stripped 0 bases from V and 6 bases from J, with 6 bases between. The CDR3 sequence is CASSQEGGQPQHF. The CDR3 DNA is TGTGCCAGCAGCCAAGAAGGGGGTCAGCCCCAGCATTTT.

The chain combines TRBV25-1 with TRBJ1-3; the match to TRBD1 covers 7 bases. Per the germline V gene, CDR1 is MGHDK and CDR2 is SYGVNS. Trimming took 3 bases from V and 2 from J; bases not matched to a gene: 1. CDR3 length: 14 residues. The chain's CDR3 is CASSDGQAGNTIYF. CDR3 coding DNA: TGTGCCAGCAGTGACGGACAGGCTGGAAACACCATATATTTT.

This chain connects TRBV9 to TRBJ2-5, with D possibly being TRBD1 (5 bases). V was clipped by 6 bases and J by 2 bases, with 17 bases between them. This CDR3 spans 15 amino acids. From germline, CDR1 is SGDLS and CDR2 YYNGEE. DNA for the CDR3: TGTGCCAGCACCTATAGGGGTACGCCACAAGAGACCCAGTACTTC. This translates into CASTYRGTPQETQYF.

This clone was counted a few times. V and J are TRBV7-3 and TRBJ1-1; TRBD1 agrees at 10 bases. The CDR3 runs 13 residues. V lost 4 bases and J lost 8; bases outside the gene matches: 4. The V gene's germline CDR1 is SGHTA and CDR2 FQGTGA. CDR3 nucleotide sequence: TGTGCCAGCAGCTCGACAGGGGGCGAAGAAGCTTTCTTT. Protein sequence: CASSSTGGEEAFF.

This clone has just a few counts. The chain links TRBV5-4 to TRBJ1-4; D possibly corresponds to TRBD1 (6 bases). This CDR3 region has 14 residues. Trimming pared 5 bases from V and 6 bases from J, leaving 14 bases between. Looked up from germline, CDR1 is SGHNT and CDR2 is YYREEE (reference sequence). CDR3 sequence: CASSLQGNDEKLFF. The CDR3 DNA reads TGTGCCAGCAGTCTACAGGGAAATGATGAAAAACTGTTTTTT.

The chain uses TRBV15 and TRBJ2-7, with D tentatively TRBD1 (6 bases). V was clipped by 0 bases and J by 4 bases, with 10 bases between them. This CDR3 contains 14 residues. CDR1 is LNHNV and CDR2 is YYDKDF in the germline V gene (reference sequence). The CDR3 here is CATSRDWQGYEQYF. CDR3 nucleotides: TGTGCCACCAGCAGAGACTGGCAGGGGTACGAGCAGTACTTC.

This clone was detected a few times. V is TRBV11-2 and J is TRBJ2-1, with unresolved D. The germline CDR1 and CDR2 sequences are SGHAT and FQNNGV. V was clipped by 4 bases and J by 10 bases, with 8 bases between them. The CDR3 totals 11 residues. In DNA form, the CDR3 reads TGTGCCAGCAGCTCGACATGGGAGCAGTTCTTC. Its protein product is CASSSTWEQFF.

This sequence joins TRBV11-1 and TRBJ2-1, with 9 bases that match TRBD2. V gave up 2 bases and J gave up 9 bases; unmatched junction bases: 8. CDR3 length: 15 amino acids. Germline V gene sequence: CDR1 SGHAT, CDR2 FQDESV (reference sequence). The CDR3 here is CASSLRSGRYPEQFF. In DNA form, the CDR3 reads TGTGCCAGCAGCTTAAGGAGCGGGAGGTACCCTGAGCAGTTCTTC. Full variable domain (missing parts from reference TRBV11-1 and TRBJ2-1): EAEVAQSPRYKITEKSQAVAFWCDPISGHATLYWYRQILGQGPELLVQFQDESVVDDSQLPKDRFSAERLKGVDSTLKIQPAELGDSAMYLCASSLRSGRYPEQFFGPGTRLTVL.

This clone was detected a few times. The chain carries TRBV9 and TRBJ2-3, with D possibly being TRBD2 (5 bases). With 4 bases removed from V and 3 bases from J, the gap between germline ends came to 9 bases. The germline V gene encodes CDR1 SGDLS and CDR2 YYNGEE. The CDR3 has 13 amino acids. CDR3 nucleotide sequence: TGTGCCAGCAGCCCACAGCGGACAGATACGCAGTATTTT. It codes for CASSPQRTDTQYF.

The sample holds a few counts of this clone. The chain couples TRBV19 to TRBJ2-7; 7 bases match TRBD2. CDR1 is LNHDA, CDR2 SQIVND, per germline (reference sequence). Trimming at V came to 7 bases and at J to 0 bases, leaving 9 bases not matched to a gene. The CDR3 loop spans 15 amino acids. DNA for the CDR3: TGTGCCAGTAACCAAGCGGGACCTGGCTCCTACGAGCAGTACTTC. Residues: CASNQAGPGSYEQYF.

This sequence joins TRBV9 and TRBJ1-2, with D possibly TRBD1 on 5 matching bases. The ends were cut back, 4 bases at V and 4 bases at J, with 23 bases in the middle. The CDR3 runs to 17 residues. CDR1 and CDR2 from the germline V gene are SGDLS and YYNGEE. CDR3 loop: CASSSSKRRGVGYGYTF. In DNA, the CDR3 is TGTGCCAGCAGCTCCTCCAAAAGGAGGGGTGTAGGCTATGGCTACACCTTC.

This clone was counted only a few times. CDR3 protein: CASSIARGSYNEQFF. DNA of the CDR3: TGTGCCAGTAGTATAGCTCGGGGCTCCTACAATGAGCAGTTCTTC. The chain couples TRBV19 to TRBJ2-1; tentatively, D is TRBD2 (5 bases). The CDR3 covers 15 residues. Germline CDR1 LNHDA, CDR2 SQIVND (reference sequence). V lost 1 base and J lost 0, with 7 bases in between.

This clone was recorded a few times. The rearrangement uses TRBV9 and TRBJ1-1; D perhaps matches TRBD1 (6 bases). Trimming removed 0 bases from V and 3 bases from J, with 15 bases in between. The CDR3 is 16 amino acids. Per the germline V gene, CDR1 is SGDLS and CDR2 is YYNGEE. In DNA, the CDR3 is TGTGCCAGCAGCGTAGTCCAGGGGCGCTCGGACACTGAAGCTTTCTTT. It translates to CASSVVQGRSDTEAFF.

This clone turned up a few times. The chain recombines TRBV2 with TRBJ1-4; D is unresolved. V was cut by 4 bases and J by 7 bases, with 10 bases left in between. This CDR3 contains 13 residues. Per the germline V gene, CDR1 is SNHLY and CDR2 is FYNNEI. DNA for the CDR3: TGTGCCAGCAGTGGTCCGATCCGTGAAAAACTGTTTTTT. It encodes CASSGPIREKLFF.